This entry lists 30 T cell receptor beta chains sequenced from one sample in a study of early T cells in non-severe SARS-CoV-2 infection. TCRdb itself ran the 5' RACE reads through MiXCR, one entry per CDR3 protein. The table records tens of thousands of distinct CDR3 sequences, about 6.5% of them present only once. Sample: whole blood, taken at baseline. The receptors were sampled from an adult who was a healthcare worker with PCR-confirmed SARS-CoV-2 infection or an uninfected control (not recorded which).

This clonotype was found many times. CDR3 nucleotide sequence: TGTGCCAGCAGTTTAACGATGGGGGACAATGAGCAGTTCTTC. Its translation: CASSLTMGDNEQFF. The chain couples TRBV12-3 or TRBV12-4 to TRBJ2-1; D tentatively fits TRBD1 or TRBD2 (5 bases each). CDR3 length: 14 amino acids. The ends were cut back, 2 bases at V and 5 bases at J, with 10 bases in the middle.

This clonotype was seen repeatedly, ten times or more. The chain recombines TRBV20-1 with TRBJ1-6; TRBD1 agrees at 7 bases. This CDR3 has 14 residues. J gave up 7 bases and V 4 bases, and 7 bases lay outside the gene matches. Germline CDR1 is DFQATT and CDR2 is SNEGSKA (reference sequence). The CDR3 reads CSAKVRGGNSPLHF. CDR3 in DNA: TGCAGTGCTAAAGTTAGAGGGGGCAATTCACCCCTCCACTTT.

The table lists this clonotype with many counts. The chain joins TRBV28 to TRBJ2-1, with a possible D match to TRBD2 (6 bases). The CDR3 sequence is 14 residues long. Trimming removed 2 bases from V and 6 bases from J, with 11 bases in between. Germline assignment: CDR1 MDHEN and CDR2 SYDVKM. CDR3 sequence reads: CASSLLLGGNEQFF. CDR3 in DNA: TGTGCCAGCAGTTTACTGTTGGGAGGCAATGAGCAGTTCTTC.

This clonotype was counted many times. V is TRBV12-3 or TRBV12-4 and J is TRBJ1-1; 7 bases agree with TRBD1. The length of the CDR3 is 13 residues. The V gene end was trimmed by 2 bases and the J gene end by 6 bases; junction bases not matched to a gene: 3. The CDR3 loop is CASSLQGGSEAFF. The CDR3 nucleotides are TGTGCCAGCAGTTTACAGGGGGGCTCTGAAGCTTTCTTT.

The chain links TRBV5-6 to TRBJ1-2; TRBD1 agrees at 7 bases. This CDR3 spans 15 amino acids. V was clipped by 4 bases and J by 2 bases; unmatched bases: 8. Germline V gene sequence: CDR1 SGHDT, CDR2 YYEEEE. CDR3 sequence reads: CASSLLAQGNYGYTF. DNA of the CDR3: TGTGCCAGCAGCCTCCTTGCACAGGGGAACTATGGCTACACCTTC.

This clonotype came up many times. The rearrangement uses TRBV7-9 and TRBJ2-7; 10 bases align to TRBD1. The CDR3 sequence is 15 residues long. Germline V gene lookup returns CDR1 SEHNR and CDR2 FQNEAQ (reference sequence). V shed 4 bases, J shed 4 bases, and the junction held 7 bases outside the gene matches. The CDR3 coding sequence is TGTGCCAGCAGCTCCGGGACAGGGGTTTCGTACGAGCAGTACTTC. It codes for CASSSGTGVSYEQYF.

In this sample, this clonotype turned up many times. The chain uses TRBV5-4 and TRBJ2-3; TRBD2 matches 10 bases. CDR3 length equals 15 residues. Trimming at V came to 0 bases and at J to 7 bases, leaving 5 bases not matched to a gene. Germline lookup yields CDR1 SGHNT and CDR2 YYREEE (reference sequence). In DNA, the CDR3 is TGTGCCAGCAGCTTGGCTAGCGGGGGCACGAATACGCAGTATTTT. As protein: CASSLASGGTNTQYF.

The J gene is TRBJ1-2, the V gene TRBV7-9; no reliable D call. Germline CDR1 and CDR2: SEHNR and FQNEAQ (reference sequence). The V end lost 1 base, the J end lost 7 bases, and 16 bases lay between the germline ends. CDR3 size: 15 residues. Written as DNA, the CDR3 is TGTGCCAGCAGCTTAGGAGCGGGCTCAGCGAGTGGCTACACCTTC. Residues: CASSLGAGSASGYTF.

This chain links TRBV29-1 with TRBJ2-7, with D possibly called TRBD1 or TRBD2 (5 bases each). Trimming shortened V by 6 bases and J by 3 bases, and 18 bases separated the two germline ends. The length of the CDR3 is 14 residues. Germline CDR1 and CDR2: SQVTM and ANQGSEA. The CDR3 DNA reads TGCAGCGTCGGGACGCTGGGACGCAGCTACGAGCAGTACTTC. Translation gives CSVGTLGRSYEQYF.

The rearrangement links TRBV12-3 or TRBV12-4 to TRBJ1-2; 7 bases fit TRBD1. The length of the CDR3 is 15 residues. Trimming cost V 4 bases and J 1 base; bases outside gene matches: 6. The CDR3, as DNA: TGTGCCAGCAGTTCAAGGGGGCGAGGTAACTATGGCTACACCTTC. As protein: CASSSRGRGNYGYTF.

This clonotype was recorded at least ten times. This sequence joins TRBV7-2 and TRBJ2-7; TRBD1 aligns across 9 bases. V shed 3 bases and J 5 bases; nucleotides not matched to a gene: 5. CDR1 is SGHTA and CDR2 is FQGNSA in the germline V gene. The CDR3 totals 14 residues. CDR3 region: CASSFDRGFDEQYF. The DNA for the CDR3 is TGTGCCAGCAGCTTTGACAGGGGGTTCGACGAGCAGTACTTC.

This clonotype was seen only a few times. J is TRBJ2-3 and V is TRBV11-1, with TRBD2 matching 9 bases. J was trimmed by 1 base and V by 2 bases; bases with no gene match: 4. The length of the CDR3 is 16 residues. From germline, CDR1 is SGHAT and CDR2 FQDESV (reference sequence). In nucleotides, the CDR3 is TGTGCCAGCAGCTTATTGGCTAGCGGGGGCACAGATACGCAGTATTTT. The encoded protein is CASSLLASGGTDTQYF.

This clonotype occurred a few times. J is TRBJ2-3 and V is TRBV29-1; 9 bases are shared with TRBD1. CDR1 and CDR2 (germline): SQVTM, ANQGSEA. This CDR3 comprises 16 residues. V gave up 3 bases and J gave up 4 bases; unmatched junction bases: 11. The DNA for the CDR3 is TGCAGCGTTGATGGCGGAACGGGACAGGGCGCAGATACGCAGTATTTT. Protein: CSVDGGTGQGADTQYF.

In its sample, this clonotype was seen many times. This rearrangement joins TRBV4-3 to TRBJ1-1; possible D gene TRBD1, 5 bases. Germline assignment: CDR1 LGHNA and CDR2 YSLEER. There are 22 residues in the CDR3. Between the trimmed V and J ends, which lost 0 bases and 1 base, there was a span of 30 bases. The CDR3 spells CASSQDWGGISTDVYQNTEAFF. The CDR3 DNA reads as TGCGCCAGCAGCCAAGATTGGGGGGGTATCTCTACGGACGTATACCAGAACACTGAAGCTTTCTTT.

This clonotype was seen repeatedly, ten times or more. The chain recombines TRBV7-2 with TRBJ2-1, with 12 bases matching TRBD2. The CDR3 consists of 13 residues. The germline gives CDR1 SGHTA, CDR2 FQGNSA. After removal of 5 bases from V and 10 bases from J, the junction contained 3 bases not matched to a gene. The DNA for the CDR3 is TGTGCCAGCAGCCCCGGACTAGCGGGGGAGCAGTTCTTC. Its translation is CASSPGLAGEQFF.

This clonotype was observed a handful of times. The chain joins TRBV24-1 to TRBJ2-2, with D possibly matching TRBD1 (6 bases). The ends were cut back, 1 base at V and 6 bases at J, with 17 bases in the middle. From germline, CDR1 is KGHDR and CDR2 SFDVKD. CDR3 length: 17 residues. CDR3 bases: TGTGCCACCAGTGATTTCCAAAGGAAACAGGGTCCCGGGGAGCTGTTTTTT. It specifies CATSDFQRKQGPGELFF.

This clonotype was observed many times. The chain recombines TRBV27 with TRBJ1-1, with 7 nucleotides matching TRBD1. CDR1 is MNHEY and CDR2 is SMNVEV in the germline V gene (reference sequence). This CDR3 has 15 amino acids. Trimming removed 5 bases from V and 4 bases from J; junction bases left unmatched: 10. The CDR3 DNA reads as TGTGCCAGCAGTCATGACAGGGTGCCGGGCACTGAAGCTTTCTTT. Protein product: CASSHDRVPGTEAFF.

This clonotype was seen ten or more times. This chain links TRBV11-2 with TRBJ2-1, with no clear D. The CDR3 totals 15 residues. Germline-derived CDR1 and CDR2 are SGHAT and FQNNGV. V was pared by 5 bases and J by 0 bases, with 11 bases between. CDR3 coding DNA: TGTGCCAGCAGCCTGGACGGCAGCTCCTACAATGAGCAGTTCTTC. It codes for CASSLDGSSYNEQFF.

This sequence joins TRBV7-9 and TRBJ1-3; D might be TRBD1 (5 bases). With 5 bases removed from V and 0 bases from J, the gap between germline ends came to 20 bases. Germline V gives CDR1 SEHNR, CDR2 FQNEAQ (reference sequence). The CDR3 contains 18 residues. CDR3 DNA: TGTGCCAGCAGCCACCCCGTCAGGGAGAACGACTCTGGAAACACCATATATTTT. It translates to CASSHPVRENDSGNTIYF. The full variable domain, with the rest looked up from reference TRBV7-9 and TRBJ1-3, is DTGVSQNPRHKITKRGQNVTFRCDPISEHNRLYWYRQTLGQGPEFLTYFQNEAQLEKSRLLSDRFSAERPKGSFSTLEIQRTEQGDSAMYLCASSHPVRENDSGNTIYFGEGSWLTVV.

This clonotype was detected ten times or more. CDR3 amino acids: CASSPEPGANVLTF. CDR3 nucleotide sequence: TGTGCCAGCAGCCCCGAACCGGGGGCCAACGTCCTGACTTTC. The rearrangement joins TRBV11-3 to TRBJ2-6; D ambiguous. Between the trimmed V and J ends, which lost 5 bases and 4 bases, there was a span of 9 bases. From germline, CDR1 is SGHNT and CDR2 YENEEA. CDR3 length: 14 amino acids.

At least ten counts were recorded for this clonotype. V is TRBV6-5 and J is TRBJ2-3; perhaps TRBD1 as D (5 bases). With 10 bases removed from V and 6 bases from J, the gap between germline ends came to 29 bases. There are 17 residues in the CDR3. Germline CDR1 MNHEY, CDR2 SVGAGI. The CDR3 here is CATHSRGLSLPADTQYF. The CDR3 region has the DNA TGTGCCACCCATTCTAGGGGCTTGAGTCTTCCGGCGGATACGCAGTATTTT.

This clonotype was picked up many times. The chain is built from TRBV9 and TRBJ1-5; D is undetermined. This CDR3 contains 16 residues. Trimming pared 4 bases from V and 0 bases from J, leaving 14 bases between. The germline gives CDR1 SGDLS, CDR2 YYNGEE. CDR3 sequence (DNA): TGTGCCAGCAGCCCAACCAGCAAGGGTAGCAATCAGCCCCAGCATTTT. It is translated as CASSPTSKGSNQPQHF.

This clonotype showed up many times. The chain recombines TRBV7-2 with TRBJ2-5, with D maybe TRBD2 (6 bases). The ends were cut back, 11 bases at V and 5 bases at J, with 18 bases in the middle. CDR3 size: 13 residues. The germline V gene has CDR1 SGHTA and CDR2 FQGNSA. The CDR3 region is CAAGRMAGETQYF. The CDR3 DNA sequence: TGTGCCGCGGGGCGGATGGCCGGGGAGACCCAGTACTTC.

At least ten counts were recorded for this clonotype. The rearrangement uses TRBV21-1 and TRBJ1-2; the DNA was not compared with TRBD1, the D call given in the table. TRBV21-1 is described as a pseudogene. The CDR3 covers 16 residues. The CDR3 nucleotides read TGTGCCAGCACCGATAGAGGGGGGGCGGATGGCCATGGCTACACCTTC. It translates to CASTDRGGADGHGYTF.

The sample holds many counts of this clonotype. In DNA, the CDR3 is TGCAGTGCTAGGAAAGGAATCGAGCAGTACTTC. This sequence encodes CSARKGIEQYF. The J gene is TRBJ2-7, the V gene TRBV20-1; D is uncertain. The CDR3 is made up of 11 amino acids. The ends were cut back, 3 bases at V and 6 bases at J, with 9 bases in the middle. Looked up from germline, CDR1 is DFQATT and CDR2 is SNEGSKA (reference sequence).

At least ten counts were recorded for this clonotype. The genes are TRBV6-2 or TRBV6-3 and TRBJ2-1; D ambiguous. Trimming took 7 bases from V and 0 from J, leaving 10 bases between them. CDR1 is MNHEY, CDR2 SVGEGT, per germline. The CDR3 runs 14 residues. CDR3 region: CASNDFSSYNEQFF. CDR3 bases: TGTGCCAGCAACGACTTTAGCTCCTACAATGAGCAGTTCTTC.

With regard to this clonotype: A clone one base away is much larger, so this may be a read error. This chain connects TRBV5-1 to TRBJ2-1, with D unresolved. There are 15 residues in the CDR3. The V gene's germline CDR1 is SGHRS and CDR2 YFSETQ. The CDR3 region is CASSLVGSVYNKQFF. CDR3 sequence (DNA): TGCGCCAGCAGCTTGGTAGGGTCAGTCTACAATAAGCAGTTCTTC.

This clonotype has a count of ten or more. The V and J genes are TRBV12-3 or TRBV12-4 and TRBJ2-1; TRBD2 aligns across 9 bases. The V gene end was trimmed by 3 bases and the J gene end by 6 bases; junction bases not matched to a gene: 3. This CDR3 comprises 14 residues. For the CDR3, the DNA is TGTGCCAGCAGTTTCAGCGGGGGGATCAATGAGCAGTTCTTC. Translating it yields CASSFSGGINEQFF.

V and J are TRBV11-2 and TRBJ2-7; D is ambiguous. V was pared by 1 base and J by 5 bases, with 9 bases between. The CDR3 is 13 residues long. Germline lookup yields CDR1 SGHAT and CDR2 FQNNGV. CDR3 DNA: TGTGCCAGCAGCTTAGGGGTTATGAACGAGCAGTACTTC. It translates to CASSLGVMNEQYF.

This clonotype came up many times. The chain links TRBV6-5 to TRBJ2-3; maybe TRBD1 (6 bases). V dropped 3 bases and J dropped 0 bases, with 19 bases sitting between them. Germline V gives CDR1 MNHEY, CDR2 SVGAGI. This CDR3 contains 18 residues. CDR3 DNA: TGTGCCAGCAGTTATTCCCCCCAGGGGATAGGGAGCACAGATACGCAGTATTTT. Protein sequence: CASSYSPQGIGSTDTQYF.